This entry lists 9 T cell receptor beta chains sequenced from one sample in a study of blood T cells in healthy people across ages. Sample-barcoded 5' priming and a J-beta primer mix drove a second PCR of roughly 7 to 11 cycles. TCRdb analysed the 5' RACE reads with MiXCR anew, one entry per CDR3 protein. The sample consists of around 1,100,000 distinct CDR3 sequences, 35% to 40% of them appearing once. Sequencing was performed on blood. The origin of the receptors is a man aged 18 to 29 in good health.

V is TRBV6-1 and J is TRBJ1-1; 9 bases are shared with TRBD1. The CDR3 runs 15 residues. Germline assignment: CDR1 MNHNS and CDR2 SASEGT. The junction had 9 bases not matched to a gene; V was cut back by 6 bases and J by 4 bases. CDR3 sequence (DNA): TGTGCCAGCAGGGAACAGGGGGCTGTGATCACTGAAGCTTTCTTT. Encoded protein: CASREQGAVITEAFF.

This clonotype was counted only a few times. This rearrangement joins TRBV6-1 to TRBJ1-5, with 9 bases that match TRBD1. Germline CDR1 reads MNHNS; CDR2 reads SASEGT. CDR3 length: 17 amino acids. V was pared by 9 bases and J by 1 base, with 13 bases of the junction left unmatched. The CDR3 DNA sequence: TGTGCCAGTTTGAGGGACAGGGTGGATATCAGCAATCAGCCCCAGCATTTT. It yields the protein CASLRDRVDISNQPQHF.

For this clonotype: A much larger clone is a single base away; this may be a read error. V usage is TRBV16 and J usage is TRBJ2-5; possibly TRBD2 for D (6 bases). The CDR3 is 14 residues long. V was cut by 0 bases and J by 11 bases, with 16 bases left in between. The germline CDR1 and CDR2 sequences are KGHSY and FQNENV. The CDR3 is CASSQSGEGGEQYF. The CDR3 nucleotides are TGTGCCAGCAGCCAATCGGGTGAAGGAGGGGAGCAGTACTTC.

This clonotype was seen a few times. The chain is built from TRBV3-1 and TRBJ2-3; D gene unclear. Germline V gene sequence: CDR1 LGHDT, CDR2 YNNKEL (reference sequence). This CDR3 comprises 13 residues. Trimming stripped 1 base from V and 4 bases from J, with 6 bases between. CDR3 in amino acids: CASSQGDSDTQYF. The CDR3 DNA sequence: TGTGCCAGCAGCCAAGGGGATTCAGATACGCAGTATTTT.

This clonotype was counted only a few times. V gene TRBV6-5 combines with J gene TRBJ1-4; D is unclear. Germline V gene data show CDR1 as MNHEY and CDR2 as SVGAGI. Trimming removed 7 bases at V and 8 bases at J, with 11 bases between. This CDR3 comprises 12 residues. The CDR3 nucleotides are TGTGCCAGCAACCCATGGAGAGAAAAACTGTTTTTT. It translates to CASNPWREKLFF.

The table lists this clonotype with a few counts. J is TRBJ2-5 and V is TRBV6-2 or TRBV6-3, with 13 nucleotides matching TRBD2. The CDR3 sequence is 16 residues long. V lost 5 bases to trimming and J lost 11 bases; unmatched junction nucleotides: 14. Germline V gene sequence: CDR1 MNHEY, CDR2 SVGEGT. This CDR3 reads CASSKRTSGGTNEQYF. The CDR3 coding sequence is TGTGCCAGCAGTAAGAGGACTAGCGGGGGTACCAATGAGCAGTACTTC.

The rearrangement uses TRBV6-2 or TRBV6-3 and TRBJ2-2, with TRBD1 matching 8 bases. CDR3 length: 14 residues. The germline V gene has CDR1 MNHEY and CDR2 SVGEGT. Losses at the gene ends were 8 bases for V and 4 bases for J; bases not matched to a gene: 6. CDR3 sequence (DNA): TGTGCCAGCCCATGGGACAGGACCACCGGGGAGCTGTTTTTT. Residues: CASPWDRTTGELFF.

The rearrangement uses TRBV20-1 and TRBJ2-5, with 7 nucleotides matching TRBD2. The V gene's germline CDR1 is DFQATT and CDR2 SNEGSKA (reference sequence). The CDR3 has 16 residues. V shed 5 bases and J 11 bases; nucleotides not matched to a gene: 23. CDR3 coding DNA: TGCAGTGCTTCCTCCTCTCTCGCGGGAGTTTACAATGAGCAGTACTTC. This translates into CSASSSLAGVYNEQYF.

The V gene is TRBV27, the J gene TRBJ2-1; 7 bases agree with TRBD1. Germline V gives CDR1 MNHEY, CDR2 SMNVEV (reference sequence). The length of the CDR3 is 16 residues. Trimming took 5 bases from V and 5 from J; bases not matched to a gene: 12. The CDR3 loop is CASSPSGTVNNNEQFF. DNA of the CDR3: TGTGCCAGCAGTCCCTCCGGGACAGTTAATAACAATGAGCAGTTCTTC.